The 15 T cell receptor beta chains presented below share a single source sample, sequenced in a study of monozygotic twins with cystic fibrosis. Produced via immunoSEQ multiplex PCR; TCRdb's table is partial and in-frame only. In the table there are approximately 34,000 clones, around 96% of which are singletons. The material sequenced was blood. The receptors stem from a girl aged 2 to 9 with cystic fibrosis.

The rearrangement joins TRBV7-9 to TRBJ1-2; perhaps TRBD1 as D (6 bases). Trimming took off 0 bases at V and 4 bases at J, with 6 bases between the two ends. Germline V lookup: CDR1 SEHNR, CDR2 FQNEAQ (reference sequence). The CDR3 covers 13 residues. The CDR3 region is CASSLAGGYGYTF. CDR3 sequence (DNA): TGTGCCAGCAGCTTAGCAGGGGGCTATGGCTACACCTTC.

This chain links TRBV5-1 with TRBJ2-7; 7 bases line up with TRBD1. In germline, CDR1 is SGHRS, CDR2 YFSETQ. The V segment lost 3 bases and the J segment 3 bases; nucleotides outside the gene matches: 6. This CDR3 contains 14 residues. The chain's CDR3 is CASSYWTGVYEQYF. CDR3 in DNA: TGCGCCAGCAGCTACTGGACAGGAGTCTACGAGCAGTACTTC.

As regards this clone: The junction departs from germline at one end; a sequencing error may be responsible. This rearrangement joins TRBV30 to TRBJ1-2; D is unclear. The CDR3 runs 11 residues. CDR1 is GTSNPN, CDR2 SVGIG, per germline (reference sequence). This CDR3 reads CAWTIGVGYTF. The DNA of the CDR3 is TGTGCCTGGACTATCGGGGTTGGCTACACCTTT.

The chain combines TRBV5-1 with TRBJ2-1; tentative D call: TRBD1 (6 bases). Germline loops: CDR1 SGHRS, CDR2 YFSETQ. The CDR3 has 14 residues. V was pared by 3 bases and J by 9 bases, with 16 bases between. The CDR3 region has the DNA TGCGCCAGCAGCTGGGGACAACTGGGTGGTGAGCAGTTCTTC. This codes for CASSWGQLGGEQFF.

This clone was detected a few times. The chain joins TRBV27 to TRBJ1-6; D is ambiguous. There are 13 residues in the CDR3. Germline assignment: CDR1 MNHEY and CDR2 SMNVEV (reference sequence). V lost 2 bases and J 16 bases, leaving 15 bases between the germline ends. CDR3 DNA: TGTGCCAGCAGTTTAGGGCTCCTGAATTCGCTCCACTTT. It yields the protein CASSLGLLNSLHF.

This clone was seen once. V gene TRBV30 combines with J gene TRBJ2-1; 9 bases are shared with TRBD2. Looked up from germline, CDR1 is GTSNPN and CDR2 is SVGIG (reference sequence). The CDR3 sequence is 14 residues long. Trimming took 5 bases from V and 6 from J; bases not matched to a gene: 8. CDR3 nucleotides: TGTGCCTGGTCTGGACTAGCGCGGGGCAATGAGCAGTTCTTC. Residues: CAWSGLARGNEQFF.

The CDR3 DNA is TGTGCCAGCAGTTCTGGGAGGGTTCAGACACACACAGATACGCAGTATTTT. Translated, it gives CASSSGRVQTHTDTQYF. The chain combines TRBV27 with TRBJ2-3; 7 positions match TRBD2. Germline values: CDR1 MNHEY, CDR2 SMNVEV (reference sequence). The CDR3 totals 17 residues. The junction had 12 bases not matched to a gene; V was cut back by 4 bases and J by 2 bases.

This rearrangement joins TRBV19 to TRBJ2-7, with D possibly being TRBD1 (6 bases). V was trimmed by 4 bases and J by 3 bases, leaving 13 bases between them. CDR1 and CDR2 (germline): LNHDA, SQIVND (reference sequence). This CDR3 contains 14 residues. The CDR3 nucleotides read TGTGCCAGTAGTACTACAGGGTATGACTACGAGCAGTACTTC. Its translation is CASSTTGYDYEQYF.

The rearrangement uses TRBV5-1 and TRBJ2-7, with 7 bases lining up with TRBD1. CDR3 length equals 17 residues. Germline CDR1 is SGHRS and CDR2 is YFSETQ. The V segment lost 0 bases and the J segment 1 base; nucleotides outside the gene matches: 10. The CDR3 DNA follows: TGCGCCAGCAGCTTGGAGGGGGCCGGACTTCGGTCCTACGAGCAGTACTTC. Its translation: CASSLEGAGLRSYEQYF.

The V call is TRBV5-1, the J call TRBJ1-6, with TRBD1 as a possible D gene (5 bases). There are 15 residues in the CDR3. Germline V gene lookup returns CDR1 SGHRS and CDR2 YFSETQ. V dropped 0 bases and J dropped 6 bases, with 10 bases sitting between them. The CDR3: CASSLAGTSNSPLHF. DNA of the CDR3: TGCGCCAGCAGCTTGGCCGGGACTTCTAATTCACCCCTCCACTTT.

This chain joins TRBV19 and TRBJ2-7; D possibly corresponds to TRBD2 (6 bases). CDR1 LNHDA and CDR2 SQIVND come from the germline V gene (reference sequence). The CDR3 contains 11 residues. Deletions cut 5 bases from V and 8 bases from J, with 10 bases between. CDR3 sequence (DNA): TGTGCCAGTAGTTCGACTAGTCAGCAGTACTTC. It specifies CASSSTSQQYF.

The rearrangement joins TRBV30 to TRBJ1-1, with D possibly being TRBD1 (6 bases). V was pared by 5 bases and J by 4 bases, with 17 bases between. CDR3 length equals 14 residues. Germline lookup yields CDR1 GTSNPN and CDR2 SVGIG (reference sequence). The CDR3 DNA is TGTGCCTGGGTGAACAGGGTAGGGGCCACTGAAGCTTTCTTT. It encodes CAWVNRVGATEAFF.

The chain joins TRBV5-6 to TRBJ1-5; no firm D call. Germline V gene sequence: CDR1 SGHDT, CDR2 YYEEEE. Trimming took 3 bases from V and 7 from J, leaving 8 bases between them. The CDR3 length is 12 residues. This chain's CDR3 is CASSSQHQPQHF. DNA for the CDR3: TGTGCCAGCAGCTCGCAGCACCAGCCCCAGCATTTT.

This chain joins TRBV7-9 and TRBJ1-5; tentatively, D is TRBD1 (6 bases). This CDR3 has 13 amino acids. The V end was cut by 3 bases, the J end by 4 bases, with 7 bases between. Per the germline V gene, CDR1 is SEHNR and CDR2 is FQNEAQ (reference sequence). CDR3 sequence: CASSFQGNQPQHF. CDR3 sequence (DNA): TGTGCCAGCAGCTTTCAGGGGAATCAGCCCCAGCATTTT. Full variable domain (outside the CDR3, taken from reference TRBV7-9 and TRBJ1-5): DTGVSQNPRHKITKRGQNVTFRCDPISEHNRLYWYRQTLGQGPEFLTYFQNEAQLEKSRLLSDRFSAERPKGSFSTLEIQRTEQGDSAMYLCASSFQGNQPQHFGDGTRLSIL.

This chain joins TRBV30 and TRBJ1-5; possibly TRBD1 for D (5 bases). The CDR3 length is 13 residues. The germline CDR1 and CDR2 sequences are GTSNPN and SVGIG (reference sequence). Trimming removed 2 bases from V and 5 bases from J, with 10 bases in between. The CDR3 sequence: CAWSSGLDQPQHF. DNA for the CDR3: TGTGCCTGGAGTTCAGGGCTCGATCAGCCCCAGCATTTT.